These 20 T cell receptor beta chains originate from one sample sequenced in a study of cytomegalovirus exposure and HLA in healthy donors. A multiplex PCR was run with 60 Vbeta primers and 13 Jbeta primers. TCRdb's copy holds only in-frame clones and misses some; the assay was immunoSEQ multiplex PCR. Seen here are 130,000 to 150,000 clones, around 80% observed once, and the top ten hold more than 9.5%. The sequenced sample consisted of PBMCs. The receptors shown here come from a woman in her sixties in good health and CMV-seropositive.

The rearrangement joins TRBV29-1 to TRBJ1-4, with D unclear. Germline CDR1 SQVTM, CDR2 ANQGSEA. V was trimmed by 6 bases and J by 2 bases, leaving 19 bases between them. The CDR3 spans 16 residues. In DNA form, the CDR3 reads TGCAGCGTCAGGAACTCCGGTTCCGTGACTAATGAAAAACTGTTTTTT. This translates into CSVRNSGSVTNEKLFF.

The chain joins TRBV5-1 to TRBJ2-5, with 7 nucleotides matching TRBD2. The CDR3 covers 11 residues. V trimming: 8 bases; J trimming: 5 bases; junction bases outside the gene matches: 3. Germline CDR1 reads SGHRS; CDR2 reads YFSETQ. DNA for the CDR3: TGCGCCAGTCAGGGAGGGGAGACCCAGTACTTC. Translating gives CASQGGETQYF.

CDR3: CASSPWTGGDEQFF. The DNA of the CDR3 is TGTGCCAGCAGCCCATGGACAGGGGGGGATGAGCAGTTCTTC. The V call is TRBV7-2, the J call TRBJ2-1, with 10 bases aligning to TRBD1. CDR3 size: 14 residues. The V and J ends lost 5 bases and 8 bases, in that order; junction bases with no gene match: 6. Germline loops: CDR1 SGHTA, CDR2 FQGNSA.

The chain uses TRBV6-1 and TRBJ1-1; 8 positions agree with TRBD1. The CDR3 runs to 17 residues. The V gene end was trimmed by 0 bases and the J gene end by 4 bases; junction bases not matched to a gene: 10. Germline CDR1 and CDR2: MNHNS and SASEGT. CDR3 in amino acids: CASSEAGTGGWGTEAFF. The CDR3 DNA reads TGTGCCAGCAGTGAAGCGGGAACAGGGGGATGGGGCACTGAAGCTTTCTTT.

CDR3 sequence reads: CASSETTTQETQYF. CDR3 sequence (DNA): TGTGCCAGCAGTGAGACGACAACTCAAGAGACCCAGTACTTC. This sequence joins TRBV2 and TRBJ2-5; no clear D. V lost 3 bases and J lost 2, with 10 bases in between. This CDR3 has 14 residues. Germline-derived CDR1 and CDR2 are SNHLY and FYNNEI. Together with reference TRBV2 and TRBJ2-5, the CDR3 gives the full variable domain: EPEVTQTPSHQVTQMGQEVILRCVPISNHLYFYWYRQILGQKVEFLVSFYNNEISEKSEIFDDQFSVERPDGSNFTLKIRSTKLEDSAMYFCASSETTTQETQYFGPGTRLLVL.

The chain joins TRBV27 to TRBJ2-5, with 7 bases lining up with TRBD2. CDR1 and CDR2 from the germline V gene are MNHEY and SMNVEV (reference sequence). The CDR3 contains 19 residues. V gave up 6 bases and J gave up 2 bases; unmatched junction bases: 21. CDR3 in amino acids: CASRPTYGDLAGPQETQYF. The CDR3 DNA sequence: TGTGCCAGCAGACCCACATACGGCGACTTAGCGGGCCCTCAAGAGACCCAGTACTTC.

The CDR3 region has the DNA TGCGCCAGCAGCTCCGACAGGGAGACTGAAGCTTTCTTT. Translation gives CASSSDRETEAFF. The chain has TRBV5-1 and TRBJ1-1; TRBD1 matches 7 bases. The ends lost 3 bases at V and 5 bases at J; junction bases unmatched: 4. CDR1 is SGHRS and CDR2 is YFSETQ in the germline V gene. This CDR3 has 13 amino acids. The full variable domain, rest sourced from reference TRBV5-1 and TRBJ1-1, is KAGVTQTPRYLIKTRGQQVTLSCSPISGHRSVSWYQQTPGQGLQFLFEYFSETQRNKGNFPGRFSGRQFSNSRSEMNVSTLELGDSALYLCASSSDRETEAFFGQGTRLTVV.

The rearrangement uses TRBV27 and TRBJ2-1, with D possibly matching TRBD2 (6 bases). Germline V lookup: CDR1 MNHEY, CDR2 SMNVEV (reference sequence). V shed 1 base and J shed 4 bases, with 14 bases lying between them. The CDR3 totals 16 residues. The CDR3 reads CASSLFGGMGYNEQFF. DNA of the CDR3: TGTGCCAGCAGTTTATTTGGCGGGATGGGGTACAATGAGCAGTTCTTC.

This clone was detected only once. This chain links TRBV6-6 with TRBJ2-1, with 11 bases that match TRBD2. V dropped 6 bases and J dropped 10; count of bases not matched to a gene: 11. Germline CDR1 is MNHNY and CDR2 is SVGAGI (reference sequence). This CDR3 contains 15 residues. CDR3 protein: CASSRELAGGSEQFF. The CDR3 DNA follows: TGTGCCAGCAGCCGTGAGCTAGCGGGGGGATCGGAGCAGTTCTTC.

V gene TRBV6-1 combines with J gene TRBJ2-3; D is ambiguous. This CDR3 contains 13 residues. Looked up from germline, CDR1 is MNHNS and CDR2 is SASEGT. V lost 2 bases, J lost 2 bases, and 5 bases lay in between. This CDR3 reads CASSEPFTDTQYF. The CDR3, as DNA: TGTGCCAGCAGTGAACCCTTCACAGATACGCAGTATTTT.

The J gene is TRBJ2-7, the V gene TRBV30, with D uncertain. The germline V gene has CDR1 GTSNPN and CDR2 SVGIG (reference sequence). The length of the CDR3 is 13 residues. Trimming took off 3 bases at V and 2 bases at J, with 11 bases between the two ends. In DNA, the CDR3 is TGTGCCTGGAGGTCATCCGGAGCCTACGAGCAGTACTTC. This codes for CAWRSSGAYEQYF.

This sequence joins TRBV5-1 and TRBJ2-3, with D perhaps matching TRBD2 (5 bases). The germline gives CDR1 SGHRS, CDR2 YFSETQ. The CDR3 is made up of 16 amino acids. Trimming removed 2 bases from V and 1 base from J, with 14 bases in between. The CDR3 loop reads CASSLGLSGGTDTQYF. DNA for the CDR3: TGCGCCAGCAGCTTAGGACTCTCCGGGGGCACAGATACGCAGTATTTT. Supplemented by reference TRBV5-1 and TRBJ2-3, the full variable domain reads KAGVTQTPRYLIKTRGQQVTLSCSPISGHRSVSWYQQTPGQGLQFLFEYFSETQRNKGNFPGRFSGRQFSNSRSEMNVSTLELGDSALYLCASSLGLSGGTDTQYFGPGTRLTVL.

The genes are TRBV5-1 and TRBJ1-5, with a possible D match to TRBD1 (5 bases). The CDR3 is 15 amino acids. Germline V CDR1 and CDR2: SGHRS, YFSETQ. V dropped 0 bases and J dropped 0 bases, with 7 bases sitting between them. The CDR3 loop reads CASSLAGGSNQPQHF. In DNA, the CDR3 is TGCGCCAGCAGCTTGGCCGGGGGTAGCAATCAGCCCCAGCATTTT. Complete variable domain (other parts from reference TRBV5-1 and TRBJ1-5): KAGVTQTPRYLIKTRGQQVTLSCSPISGHRSVSWYQQTPGQGLQFLFEYFSETQRNKGNFPGRFSGRQFSNSRSEMNVSTLELGDSALYLCASSLAGGSNQPQHFGDGTRLSIL.

The chain is built from TRBV28 and TRBJ1-2, with a possible D match to TRBD1 (6 bases). The CDR3 has 13 residues. Trimming shortened V by 11 bases and J by 0 bases, and 13 bases separated the two germline ends. CDR1 and CDR2 (germline): MDHEN, SYDVKM. The CDR3: CAHRGAANYGYTF. In DNA, the CDR3 is TGTGCCCATCGGGGGGCAGCTAACTATGGCTACACCTTC.

The chain employs TRBV27 and TRBJ2-1; 10 nucleotides align to TRBD1. From germline, CDR1 is MNHEY and CDR2 SMNVEV (reference sequence). This CDR3 is built from 15 residues. V was clipped by 7 bases and J by 9 bases; unmatched bases: 12. CDR3 DNA: TGTGCCAGCAACCCGGTCGTGACAGGGGGCAGTGAGCAGTTCTTC. Amino acids: CASNPVVTGGSEQFF.

This clone was seen a single time. V usage is TRBV7-9 and J usage is TRBJ2-2; TRBD2 is a possible D gene (5 bases). Germline values: CDR1 SEHNR, CDR2 FQNEAQ (reference sequence). The V gene lost 7 bases and the J gene lost 1 base, with 13 bases spanning the gap. This CDR3 comprises 15 residues. The CDR3 DNA is TGTGCCAGCACCCCTCGAGGAGGGAACACCGGGGAGCTGTTTTTT. This codes for CASTPRGGNTGELFF. The full variable domain, its missing parts supplied by reference TRBV7-9 and TRBJ2-2, is DTGVSQNPRHKITKRGQNVTFRCDPISEHNRLYWYRQTLGQGPEFLTYFQNEAQLEKSRLLSDRFSAERPKGSFSTLEIQRTEQGDSAMYLCASTPRGGNTGELFFGEGSRLTVL.

The chain employs TRBV5-1 and TRBJ2-5; 11 nucleotides line up with TRBD2. V shed 3 bases, J shed 4 bases, and the junction held 5 bases outside the gene matches. Germline values: CDR1 SGHRS, CDR2 YFSETQ. This CDR3 has 15 residues. The DNA for the CDR3 is TGCGCCAGCAGCTCACTAGCGGGAGCTGGAGAGACCCAGTACTTC. It codes for CASSSLAGAGETQYF. The full variable domain, with the rest looked up from reference TRBV5-1 and TRBJ2-5, is KAGVTQTPRYLIKTRGQQVTLSCSPISGHRSVSWYQQTPGQGLQFLFEYFSETQRNKGNFPGRFSGRQFSNSRSEMNVSTLELGDSALYLCASSSLAGAGETQYFGPGTRLLVL.

The V call is TRBV7-2, the J call TRBJ2-1; 8 nucleotides agree with TRBD2. The germline V gene has CDR1 SGHTA and CDR2 FQGNSA. The CDR3 sequence is 15 residues long. With V trimmed by 4 bases and J by 7 bases, 9 bases remained unmatched. CDR3 sequence reads: CASSWSGSGGNEQFF. The CDR3, as DNA: TGTGCCAGCAGCTGGAGCGGGAGTGGGGGTAATGAGCAGTTCTTC.

The chain combines TRBV4-1 with TRBJ1-4, with D tentatively TRBD1 (5 bases). Germline V gene lookup returns CDR1 MGHRA and CDR2 YSYEKL. V lost 4 bases, J lost 0 bases, and 12 bases lay in between. The CDR3 spans 16 residues. CDR3 nucleotides: TGCGCCAGCAGCCTTTCAGGGTGGTCAACTAATGAAAAACTGTTTTTT. Its protein is CASSLSGWSTNEKLFF.

This chain joins TRBV7-2 and TRBJ2-2; tentative D call: TRBD1 (6 bases). Germline V CDR1 and CDR2: SGHTA, FQGNSA. This CDR3 comprises 16 residues. V was trimmed by 1 base and J by 6 bases, leaving 15 bases between them. CDR3 coding DNA: TGTGCCAGCAGCTTAGGAGGGGGTCGACCCGCCGGGGAGCTGTTTTTT. Amino acids: CASSLGGGRPAGELFF.